This T cell receptor beta chain is drawn from a study of regulatory T cells in long-lasting Graves disease. Time point in this sample: newly diagnosed GD, antithyroid drugs for less than 3 months. Extracted RNA from PBMCs served as the source of the TCR library. Findings and caveats of the study: A reduction in accuracy may have resulted from the small sample size. The number of shared public clonotypes was higher in persistent patients (under 3,000) than new patients (more than 850).

V shed 5 bases and J 1 base; nucleotides not matched to a gene: 3. From germline, CDR1 is SQVTM and CDR2 ANQGSEA. CDR3 size: 14 residues. HTBI primers from iRepertoire and Arm-PCR of CDR3 regions yielded the TCR beta libraries. Authors' analysis steps: Identified across the samples were 62 TRBV segments and roughly 14 TRBJ segments. One entry per CDR3 protein results from TCRdb running MiXCR on the multiplex PCR reads. These V and J calls rely on TCRdb rather than the paper's analysis. The table shows a few hundred thousand distinct CDR3 sequences, with less than 15% occurring only once. A note on this clonotype: What it recognizes is unknown.

This same sample was also taken into another study, of T cells in Graves' hyperthyroidism and ophthalmopathy. Turning to that study: The TCR CDR3 was amplified in a first-round RT-PCR using the HTBI primer set.

This receptor was taken from a man aged 25-40 years with Graves disease. The V and J genes are TRBV29-1 and TRBJ2-1; 9 nucleotides line up with TRBD1. The input for sequencing was peripheral blood mononuclear cells (PBMCs), taken at new diagnosis, from a patient treated with antithyroid drugs. Here the CDR3 DNA reads TGCAGCGTTCCGACAGGGGGTTCCTACAATGAGCAGTTCTTC. Amino acids: CSVPTGGSYNEQFF.